This TCR beta chain emerged from a study of molecular identifiers for immune sequencing clone quantification. Of note for this clonotype: The antigen is unknown.

General study findings and limits: Underestimated sizes of highly expanded clones could result from identical TCR molecules that share a barcode. Among about a million naive cells, spiked Jurkat TCR RNA from a single cell was reportedly detectable.

Bulk libraries came from a prior protocol with listed TCR primers. TCRdb reprocessed the PCR reads via MiXCR and lists one record per CDR3 protein. The sample includes about 320,000 distinct CDR3 sequences, 20% to 25% of them seen just once. The sequenced material came from naive CD8+ T cells from blood, with Jurkat cell RNA spiked in. Subset meaning: FACS-sorted CD8+CD4-CCR7+CD45RA+ naive T cells. The sequence was collected from a human donor in good health. Some libraries in this study had Jurkat cell RNA spiked in.

The CDR3 region is CAWRDPGTSYNEQFF. The CDR3 bases are TGTGCCTGGAGAGACCCCGGGACTAGCTACAATGAGCAGTTCTTC. The chain combines TRBV30 with TRBJ2-1, with 8 bases matching TRBD2. The CDR3 sequence is 15 residues long. Germline V gene lookup returns CDR1 GTSNPN and CDR2 SVGIG (reference sequence). Germline trimming cut 3 bases from V and 3 bases from J; bases unmatched to any gene: 7.